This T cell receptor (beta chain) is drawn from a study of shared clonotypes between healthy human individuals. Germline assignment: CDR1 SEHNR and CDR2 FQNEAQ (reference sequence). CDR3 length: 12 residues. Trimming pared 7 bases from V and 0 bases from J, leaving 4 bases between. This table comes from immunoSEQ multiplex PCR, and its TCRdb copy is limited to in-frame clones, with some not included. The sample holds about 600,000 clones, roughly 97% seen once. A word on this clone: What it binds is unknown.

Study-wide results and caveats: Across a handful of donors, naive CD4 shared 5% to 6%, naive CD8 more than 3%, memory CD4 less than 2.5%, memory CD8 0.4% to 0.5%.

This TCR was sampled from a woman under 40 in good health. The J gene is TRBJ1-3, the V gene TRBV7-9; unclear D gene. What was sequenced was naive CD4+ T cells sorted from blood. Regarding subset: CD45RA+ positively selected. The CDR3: CASNDSGNTIYF. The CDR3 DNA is TGTGCCAGCAATGACTCTGGAAACACCATATATTTT.